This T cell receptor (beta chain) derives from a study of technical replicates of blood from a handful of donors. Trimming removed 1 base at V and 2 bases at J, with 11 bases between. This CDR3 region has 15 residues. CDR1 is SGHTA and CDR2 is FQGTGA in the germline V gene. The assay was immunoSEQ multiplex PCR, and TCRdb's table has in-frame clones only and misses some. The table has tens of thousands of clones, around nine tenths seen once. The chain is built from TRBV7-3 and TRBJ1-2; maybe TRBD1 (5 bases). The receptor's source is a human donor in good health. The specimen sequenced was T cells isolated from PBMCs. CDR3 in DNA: TGTGCCAGCAGCTTAATGGGCGGGGGGAACTATGGCTACACCTTC. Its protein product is CASSLMGGGNYGYTF.